This entry describes one T cell receptor (beta chain). These data come from a study of PD-L1 blockade in urothelial cancer. Profiled with immunoSEQ multiplex PCR; TCRdb holds only in-frame clones, not every one. The sample lists about 87,000 clones, around 83% occurring once. This sample's time point: pretreatment peripheral blood. The sequencing used PBMCs, collected around atezolizumab (anti-PD-L1) treatment. The sequence was collected from a man aged 60 to 69 with urothelial cancer.

The CDR3 DNA sequence: TGTGCCAGTAGTATCGGGGGGGGATCCACCGGGGAGCTGTTTTTT. The encoded protein is CASSIGGGSTGELFF. The chain has TRBV19 and TRBJ2-2, with 8 bases aligning to TRBD2. V trimming: 3 bases; J trimming: 4 bases; junction bases outside the gene matches: 4. This CDR3 region has 15 residues. The germline V gene has CDR1 LNHDA and CDR2 SQIVND (reference sequence).